The subject of this entry is one T cell receptor beta chain. The second PCR ran roughly 6 to 11 cycles with a sample-barcoded 5' primer and J-beta primers. TCRdb reanalysed the 5' RACE reads using MiXCR and keeps one entry per CDR3 protein. The sample consists of about 750,000 distinct CDR3 sequences, about 55% of them appearing once. The V gene's germline CDR1 is MNHEY and CDR2 SVGAGI. V trimming: 10 bases; J trimming: 3 bases; junction bases outside the gene matches: 9. CDR3 size: 14 residues. The sample originates from a study of blood T cells in healthy people across ages. The V call is TRBV6-5, the J call TRBJ2-7; 10 nucleotides match TRBD2. This TCR came from a man older than 75 in good health. The specimen was blood. CDR3 nucleotide sequence: TGTGCCACGAAATTAGCGGGAGGTAACTACGAGCAGTACTTC. It encodes CATKLAGGNYEQYF.